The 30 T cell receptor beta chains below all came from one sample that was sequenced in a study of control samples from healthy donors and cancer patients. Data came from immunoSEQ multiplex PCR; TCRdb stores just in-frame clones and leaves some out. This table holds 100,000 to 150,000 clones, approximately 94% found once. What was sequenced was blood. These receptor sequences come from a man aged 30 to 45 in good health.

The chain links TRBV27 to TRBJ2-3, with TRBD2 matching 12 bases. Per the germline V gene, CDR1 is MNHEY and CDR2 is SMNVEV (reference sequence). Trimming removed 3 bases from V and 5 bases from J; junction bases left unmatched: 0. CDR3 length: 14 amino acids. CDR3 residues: CASSLGLAGDTQYF. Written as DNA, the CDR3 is TGTGCCAGCAGTTTGGGACTAGCGGGAGATACGCAGTATTTT.

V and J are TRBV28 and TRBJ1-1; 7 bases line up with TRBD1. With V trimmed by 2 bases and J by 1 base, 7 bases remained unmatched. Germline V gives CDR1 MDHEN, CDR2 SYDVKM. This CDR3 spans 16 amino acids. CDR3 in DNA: TGTGCCAGCAGTTTAACAGGGGCGGGTTGGAACACTGAAGCTTTCTTT. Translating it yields CASSLTGAGWNTEAFF.

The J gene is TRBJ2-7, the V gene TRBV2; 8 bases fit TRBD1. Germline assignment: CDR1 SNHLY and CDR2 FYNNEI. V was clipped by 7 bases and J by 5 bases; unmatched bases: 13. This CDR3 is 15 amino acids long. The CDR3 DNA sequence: TGTGCCAGCACCAGCCCCACAGGGGGTATGGACGAGCAGTACTTC. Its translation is CASTSPTGGMDEQYF.

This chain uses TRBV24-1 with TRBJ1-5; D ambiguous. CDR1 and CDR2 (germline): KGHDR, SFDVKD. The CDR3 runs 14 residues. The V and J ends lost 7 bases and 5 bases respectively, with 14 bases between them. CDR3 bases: TGTGCCACCAGCGTGGGGAGCCATGATCAGCCCCAGCATTTT. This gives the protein CATSVGSHDQPQHF.

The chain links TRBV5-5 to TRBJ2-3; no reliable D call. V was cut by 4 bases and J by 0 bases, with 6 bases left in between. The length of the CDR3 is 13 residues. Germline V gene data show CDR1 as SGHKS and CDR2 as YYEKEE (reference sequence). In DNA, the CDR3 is TGTGCCAGCAGCCCGGACAGCACAGATACGCAGTATTTT. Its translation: CASSPDSTDTQYF.

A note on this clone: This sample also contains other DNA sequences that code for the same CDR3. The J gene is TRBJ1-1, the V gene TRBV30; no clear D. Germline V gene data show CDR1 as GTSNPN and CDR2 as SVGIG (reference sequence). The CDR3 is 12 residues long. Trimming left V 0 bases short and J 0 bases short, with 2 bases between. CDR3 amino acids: CAWSVLNTEAFF. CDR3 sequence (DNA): TGTGCCTGGAGTGTGCTGAACACTGAAGCTTTCTTT.

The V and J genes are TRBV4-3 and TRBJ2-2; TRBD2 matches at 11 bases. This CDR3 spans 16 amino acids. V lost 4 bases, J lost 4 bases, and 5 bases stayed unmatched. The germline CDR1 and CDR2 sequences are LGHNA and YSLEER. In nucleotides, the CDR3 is TGCGCCAGCAGCCCTAGCGGGGGGTTATCCACCGGGGAGCTGTTTTTT. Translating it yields CASSPSGGLSTGELFF.

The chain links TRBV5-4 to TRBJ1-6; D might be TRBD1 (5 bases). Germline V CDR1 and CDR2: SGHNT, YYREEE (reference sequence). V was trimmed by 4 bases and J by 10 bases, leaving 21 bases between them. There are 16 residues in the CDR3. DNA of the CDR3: TGTGCCAGCAGCCAACCCGGGGGACCCCGGGGATCACCCCTCCACTTT. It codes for CASSQPGGPRGSPLHF.

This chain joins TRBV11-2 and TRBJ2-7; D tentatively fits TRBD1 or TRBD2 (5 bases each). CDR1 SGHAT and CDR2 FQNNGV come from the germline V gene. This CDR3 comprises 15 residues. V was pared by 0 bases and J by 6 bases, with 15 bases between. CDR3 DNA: TGTGCCAGCAGCTTAGATTTCCAGGGCCGGGGCGAGCAGTACTTC. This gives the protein CASSLDFQGRGEQYF.

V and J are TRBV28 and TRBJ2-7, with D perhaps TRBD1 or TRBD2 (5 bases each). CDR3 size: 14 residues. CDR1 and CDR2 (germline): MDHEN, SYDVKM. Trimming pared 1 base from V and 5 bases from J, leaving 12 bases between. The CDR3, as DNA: TGTGCCAGCAGTTTATTTGCACTAGGGGACGAGCAGTACTTC. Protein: CASSLFALGDEQYF.

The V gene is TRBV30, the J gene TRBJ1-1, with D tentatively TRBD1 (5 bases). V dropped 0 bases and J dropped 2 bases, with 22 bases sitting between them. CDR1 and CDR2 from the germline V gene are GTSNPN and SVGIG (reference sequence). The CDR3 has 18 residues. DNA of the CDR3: TGTGCCTGGAGTGTCTCTGGTCGGGGCCGCGGGACCAACACTGAAGCTTTCTTT. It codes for CAWSVSGRGRGTNTEAFF.

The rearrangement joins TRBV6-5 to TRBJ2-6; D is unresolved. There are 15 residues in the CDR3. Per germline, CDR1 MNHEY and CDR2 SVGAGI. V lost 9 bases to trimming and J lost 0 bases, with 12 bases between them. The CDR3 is CASLGVLSGANVLTF. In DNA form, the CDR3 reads TGTGCCAGTTTAGGCGTGCTCTCTGGGGCCAACGTCCTGACTTTC.

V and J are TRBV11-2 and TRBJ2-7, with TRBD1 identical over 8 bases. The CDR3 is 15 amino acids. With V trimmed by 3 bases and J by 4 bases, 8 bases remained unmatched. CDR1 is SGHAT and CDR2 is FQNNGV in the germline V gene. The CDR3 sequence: CASSFLQGVGYEQYF. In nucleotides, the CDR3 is TGTGCCAGCAGCTTCCTACAGGGGGTAGGGTACGAGCAGTACTTC.

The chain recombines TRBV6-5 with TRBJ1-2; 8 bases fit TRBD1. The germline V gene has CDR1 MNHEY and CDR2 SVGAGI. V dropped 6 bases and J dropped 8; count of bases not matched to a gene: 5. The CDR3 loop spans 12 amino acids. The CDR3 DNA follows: TGTGCCAGCAGCCAGGGGGCGCACGGCTACACCTTC. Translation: CASSQGAHGYTF.

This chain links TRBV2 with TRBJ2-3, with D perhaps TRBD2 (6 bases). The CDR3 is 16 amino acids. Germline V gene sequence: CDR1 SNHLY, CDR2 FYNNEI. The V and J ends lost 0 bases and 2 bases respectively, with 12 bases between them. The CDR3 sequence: CASSEASAGSTDTQYF. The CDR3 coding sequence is TGTGCCAGCAGTGAAGCCTCCGCGGGGTCCACAGATACGCAGTATTTT.

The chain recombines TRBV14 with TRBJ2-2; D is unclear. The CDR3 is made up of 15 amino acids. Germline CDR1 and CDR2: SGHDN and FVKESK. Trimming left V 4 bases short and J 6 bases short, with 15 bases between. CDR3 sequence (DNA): TGTGCCAGCAGCCGGACGACATGGGCGGCCGGGGAGCTGTTTTTT. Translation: CASSRTTWAAGELFF.

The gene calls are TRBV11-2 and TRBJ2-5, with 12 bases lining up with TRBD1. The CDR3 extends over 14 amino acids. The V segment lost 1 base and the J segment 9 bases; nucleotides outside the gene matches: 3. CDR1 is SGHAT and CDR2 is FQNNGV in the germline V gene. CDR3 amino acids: CASSLGGQGAAQYF. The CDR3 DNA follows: TGTGCCAGCAGCTTAGGGGGACAGGGGGCGGCCCAGTACTTC. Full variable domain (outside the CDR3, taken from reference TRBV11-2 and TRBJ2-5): EAGVAQSPRYKIIEKRQSVAFWCNPISGHATLYWYQQILGQGPKLLIQFQNNGVVDDSQLPKDRFSAERLKGVDSTLKIQPAKLEDSAVYLCASSLGGQGAAQYFGPGTRLLVL.

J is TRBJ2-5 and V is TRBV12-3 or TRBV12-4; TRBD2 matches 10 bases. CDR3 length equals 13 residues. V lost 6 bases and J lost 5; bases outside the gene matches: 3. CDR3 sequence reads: CASRLAGVETQYF. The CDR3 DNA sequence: TGTGCCAGCAGGCTAGCGGGGGTGGAGACCCAGTACTTC.

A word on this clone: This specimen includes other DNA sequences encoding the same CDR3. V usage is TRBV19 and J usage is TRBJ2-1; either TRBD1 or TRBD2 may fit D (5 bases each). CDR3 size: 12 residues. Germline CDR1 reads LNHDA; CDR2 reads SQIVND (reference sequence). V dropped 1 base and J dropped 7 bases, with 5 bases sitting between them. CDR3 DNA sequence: TGTGCCAGTAGTATAGGGGGGAATGAGCAGTTCTTC. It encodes CASSIGGNEQFF.

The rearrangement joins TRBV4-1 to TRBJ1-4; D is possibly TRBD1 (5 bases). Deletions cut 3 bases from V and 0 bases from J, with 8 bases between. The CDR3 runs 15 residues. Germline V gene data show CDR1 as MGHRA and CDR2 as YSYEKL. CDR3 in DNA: TGCGCCAGCAGCCAGGGACGTGCAACTAATGAAAAACTGTTTTTT. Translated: CASSQGRATNEKLFF.

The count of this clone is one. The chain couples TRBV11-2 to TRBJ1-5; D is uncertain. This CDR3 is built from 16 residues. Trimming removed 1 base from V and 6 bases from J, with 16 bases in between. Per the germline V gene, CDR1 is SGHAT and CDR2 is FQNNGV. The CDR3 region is CASSLVAASYVQPQHF. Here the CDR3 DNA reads TGTGCCAGCAGCTTAGTAGCCGCTTCGTACGTTCAGCCCCAGCATTTT.

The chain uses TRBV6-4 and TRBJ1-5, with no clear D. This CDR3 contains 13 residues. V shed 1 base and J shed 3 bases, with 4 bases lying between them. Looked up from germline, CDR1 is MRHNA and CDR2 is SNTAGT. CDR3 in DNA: TGTGCCAGCAGTGACTGGCCCAATCAGCCCCAGCATTTT. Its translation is CASSDWPNQPQHF.

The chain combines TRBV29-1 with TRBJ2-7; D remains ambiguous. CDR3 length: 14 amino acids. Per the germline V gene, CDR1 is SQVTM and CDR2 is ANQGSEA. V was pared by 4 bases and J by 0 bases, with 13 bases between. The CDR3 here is CSVAGATGSYEQYF. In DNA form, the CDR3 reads TGCAGCGTTGCTGGAGCAACTGGCTCCTACGAGCAGTACTTC.

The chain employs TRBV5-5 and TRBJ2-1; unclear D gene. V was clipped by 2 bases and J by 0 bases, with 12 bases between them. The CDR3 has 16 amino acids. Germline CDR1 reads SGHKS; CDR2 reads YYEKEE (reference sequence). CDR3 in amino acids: CASSLIPVSSYNEQFF. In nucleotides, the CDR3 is TGTGCCAGCAGCTTAATCCCGGTGAGCTCCTACAATGAGCAGTTCTTC.

The CDR3 nucleotides are TGTGCCAGCAGCCCCAGTTGGGGAAACTATGGCTACACCTTC. Its translation is CASSPSWGNYGYTF. The chain links TRBV7-2 to TRBJ1-2; unclear D gene. The CDR3 length is 14 residues. The V gene lost 5 bases and the J gene lost 2 bases, with 12 bases spanning the gap. In germline, CDR1 is SGHTA, CDR2 FQGNSA.

In nucleotides, the CDR3 is TGCGCCAGCAGCCAAGAACCCCGCCAGAGGGGCACTGAAGCTTTCTTT. Translated: CASSQEPRQRGTEAFF. The genes are TRBV4-1 and TRBJ1-1, with D tentatively TRBD1 (5 bases). The length of the CDR3 is 16 residues. V lost 0 bases, J lost 4 bases, and 15 bases lay in between. Germline loops: CDR1 MGHRA, CDR2 YSYEKL.

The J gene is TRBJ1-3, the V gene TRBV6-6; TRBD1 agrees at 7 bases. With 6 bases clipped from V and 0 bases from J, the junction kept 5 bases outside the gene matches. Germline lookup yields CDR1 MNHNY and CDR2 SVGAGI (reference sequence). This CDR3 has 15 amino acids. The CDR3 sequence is CASRRQGISGNTIYF. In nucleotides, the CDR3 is TGTGCCAGCAGGAGACAGGGCATCTCTGGAAACACCATATATTTT.

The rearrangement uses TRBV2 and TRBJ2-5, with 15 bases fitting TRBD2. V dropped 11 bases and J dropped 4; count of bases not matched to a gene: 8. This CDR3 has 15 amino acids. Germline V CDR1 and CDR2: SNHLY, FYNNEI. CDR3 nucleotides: TGTGCCGTCCGGACTAGCGGGGGGGCGGGAGAGACCCAGTACTTC. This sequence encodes CAVRTSGGAGETQYF.

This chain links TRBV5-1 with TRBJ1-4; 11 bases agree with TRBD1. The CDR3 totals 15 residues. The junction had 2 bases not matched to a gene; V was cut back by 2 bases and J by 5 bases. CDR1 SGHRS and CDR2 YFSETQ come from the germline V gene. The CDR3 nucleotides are TGCGCCAGCAGCTTAGGGACAGGGGGGAATGAAAAACTGTTTTTT. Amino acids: CASSLGTGGNEKLFF.

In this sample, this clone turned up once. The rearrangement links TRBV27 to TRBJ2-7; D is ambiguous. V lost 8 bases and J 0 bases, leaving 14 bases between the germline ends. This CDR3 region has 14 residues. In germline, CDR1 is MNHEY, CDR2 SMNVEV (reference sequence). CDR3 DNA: TGTGCCAGCCAGGCAGGCCCGTTCTCCTACGAGCAGTACTTC. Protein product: CASQAGPFSYEQYF.